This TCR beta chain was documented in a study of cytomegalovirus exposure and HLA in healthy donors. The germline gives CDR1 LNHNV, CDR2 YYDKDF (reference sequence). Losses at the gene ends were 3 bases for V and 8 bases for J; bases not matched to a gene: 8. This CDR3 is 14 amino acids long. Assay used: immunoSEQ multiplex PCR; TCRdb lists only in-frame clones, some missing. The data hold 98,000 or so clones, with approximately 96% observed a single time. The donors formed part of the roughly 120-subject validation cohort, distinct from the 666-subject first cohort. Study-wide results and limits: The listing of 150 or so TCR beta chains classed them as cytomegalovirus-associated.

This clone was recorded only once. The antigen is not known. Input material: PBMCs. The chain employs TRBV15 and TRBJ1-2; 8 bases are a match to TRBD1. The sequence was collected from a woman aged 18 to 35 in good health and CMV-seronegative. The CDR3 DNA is TGTGCCACCAGCAGTCCCTCCCAGGGGGCCGGCTACACCTTC. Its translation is CATSSPSQGAGYTF.